This TCR beta chain was captured in a study of T-cell memory formation after mild COVID-19. TCRdb reprocessed the 5' RACE reads with MiXCR, giving one entry per CDR3 protein. The sample carries more than 300,000 distinct CDR3 sequences, approximately 13% recorded once. Study-level points and caveats: Cross-reactive memory apparently joined, as some responding clones appeared in pre-infection memory.

This clonotype showed up just a few times. No antigen is known for it. This CDR3 is built from 13 residues. CDR1 KGHSH and CDR2 LQKENI come from the germline V gene. V was pared by 0 bases and J by 6 bases, with 2 bases of the junction left unmatched. The sample taken for sequencing was PBMCs or a T cell subset sorted from them (not recorded which). This chain connects TRBV18 to TRBJ2-7; 7 nucleotides align to TRBD1. The TCR sequence derives from a man aged 18 to 35 who had mild COVID-19 (a few samples of this study predate the infection). Cell type and time point are not known. CDR3 DNA: TGTGCCAGCTCACCACCGGGACAGACCGAGCAGTACGTC. Protein: CASSPPGQTEQYV.